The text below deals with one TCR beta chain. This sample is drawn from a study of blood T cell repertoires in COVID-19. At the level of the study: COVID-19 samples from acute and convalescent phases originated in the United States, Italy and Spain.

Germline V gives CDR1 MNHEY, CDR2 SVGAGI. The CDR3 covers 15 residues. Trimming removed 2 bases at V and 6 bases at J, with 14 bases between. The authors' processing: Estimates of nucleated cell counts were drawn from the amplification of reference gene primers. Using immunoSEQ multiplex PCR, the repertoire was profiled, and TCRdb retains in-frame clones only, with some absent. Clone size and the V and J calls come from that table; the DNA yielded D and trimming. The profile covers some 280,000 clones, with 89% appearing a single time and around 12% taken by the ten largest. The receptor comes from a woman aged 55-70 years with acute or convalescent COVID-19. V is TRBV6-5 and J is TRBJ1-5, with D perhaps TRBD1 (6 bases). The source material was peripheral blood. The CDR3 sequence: CASSYGVQGAQPQHF. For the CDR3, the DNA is TGTGCCAGCAGTTACGGGGTACAGGGTGCTCAGCCCCAGCATTTT.